The 11 T cell receptor beta chains given below trace back to one sample, sequenced in a study of response to subunit inactivated influenza vaccine. One entry per CDR3 protein, called by TCRdb with MiXCR from the RT-PCR reads. Of 450,000 to 700,000 distinct CDR3 sequences listed, 12% to 15% are singletons. The sample in question was PBMCs from blood, obtained approximately 13 days after vaccination. These receptors all come from a man between 50 and 59 years old who received an inactivated influenza vaccine.

This clonotype was picked up many times. The chain uses TRBV11-2 and TRBJ2-5; D remains ambiguous. CDR3 size: 17 residues. V lost 1 base, J lost 5 bases, and 20 bases lay in between. Per germline, CDR1 SGHAT and CDR2 FQNNGV. CDR3 amino acids: CASSLGELIGVVETQYF. The CDR3 DNA sequence: TGTGCCAGCAGCTTAGGGGAACTCATTGGGGTAGTGGAGACCCAGTACTTC.

The chain is built from TRBV11-2 and TRBJ2-1; 8 positions agree with TRBD2. CDR1 is SGHAT and CDR2 is FQNNGV in the germline V gene. V dropped 4 bases and J dropped 4; count of bases not matched to a gene: 9. The CDR3 sequence is 16 residues long. The CDR3, as DNA: TGTGCCAGCAGCTCCCGGGGGCGGGGGGCTTACAATGAGCAGTTCTTC. Encoded protein: CASSSRGRGAYNEQFF.

This sequence joins TRBV11-2 and TRBJ2-2; TRBD1 might be the D (6 bases). Germline-derived CDR1 and CDR2 are SGHAT and FQNNGV. CDR3 length equals 15 residues. Trimming left V 1 base short and J 5 bases short, with 11 bases between. CDR3 sequence (DNA): TGTGCCAGCAGCTTAGGAAGGACAGTAACCGGGGAGCTGTTTTTT. Residues: CASSLGRTVTGELFF.

This clonotype was detected a few times. This chain connects TRBV5-6 to TRBJ2-6; the D is unclear. The CDR3 has 15 amino acids. CDR1 SGHDT and CDR2 YYEEEE come from the germline V gene. The ends were cut back, 1 base at V and 4 bases at J, with 9 bases in the middle. The CDR3 bases are TGTGCCAGCAGCTTGTTGCGGTCCGGGGCCAACGTCCTGACTTTC. This sequence encodes CASSLLRSGANVLTF.

The chain recombines TRBV5-6 with TRBJ1-3; D gene unclear. The germline V gene has CDR1 SGHDT and CDR2 YYEEEE. This CDR3 has 15 residues. The V end was cut by 3 bases, the J end by 4 bases, with 14 bases between. The CDR3 spells CASSYRAPMGNTIYF. As DNA, the CDR3 is TGTGCCAGCAGCTACCGGGCCCCGATGGGAAACACCATATATTTT.

This clonotype was counted between two and nine times. The chain has TRBV6-4 and TRBJ2-1, with D unresolved. V lost 5 bases to trimming and J lost 10 bases, with 15 bases between them. Germline lookup yields CDR1 MRHNA and CDR2 SNTAGT. The CDR3 totals 13 residues. The CDR3 nucleotides are TGTGCCAGCAGTTACTACGATGGCCAGGAGCAGTTCTTC. It codes for CASSYYDGQEQFF.

CDR3 nucleotide sequence: TGCGCCAGACATCGGCTCTCTAACTATGGCTACACCTTC. Translation gives CARHRLSNYGYTF. The rearrangement joins TRBV23-1 to TRBJ1-2; D unresolved. TRBV23-1 is given ORF status, its function remaining uncertain. This CDR3 has 13 amino acids. Trimming pared 9 bases from V and 0 bases from J, leaving 11 bases between.

The V call is TRBV10-3, the J call TRBJ2-3; 9 nucleotides match TRBD2. The ends lost 6 bases at V and 4 bases at J; junction bases unmatched: 26. The CDR3 loop spans 21 amino acids. Germline values: CDR1 ENHRY, CDR2 SYGVKD. The CDR3, as DNA: TGTGCCATCAGAGACCCCCTCGTAACTAGCGGGCCTCCTAGGAGTGCAGATACGCAGTATTTT. Translation: CAIRDPLVTSGPPRSADTQYF.

This clonotype was counted a few times. The gene calls are TRBV15 and TRBJ2-5; D is uncertain. Germline V gene data show CDR1 as LNHNV and CDR2 as YYDKDF (reference sequence). This CDR3 is built from 15 residues. The V gene lost 0 bases and the J gene lost 5 bases, with 13 bases spanning the gap. CDR3: CATSRDFGVGETQYF. The CDR3 DNA sequence: TGTGCCACCAGCAGAGATTTTGGGGTCGGGGAGACCCAGTACTTC. Looking up the rest from reference TRBV15 and TRBJ2-5 gives the full variable domain: DAMVIQNPRYQVTQFGKPVTLSCSQTLNHNVMYWYQQKSSQAPKLLFHYYDKDFNNEADTPDNFQSRRPNTSFCFLDIRSPGLGDTAMYLCATSRDFGVGETQYFGPGTRLLVL.

The genes are TRBV9 and TRBJ2-7, with D possibly TRBD2 on 6 matching bases. V was shortened by 4 bases and J by 4 bases, with 18 bases between the two germline ends. This CDR3 region has 15 residues. CDR1 and CDR2 (germline): SGDLS, YYNGEE. CDR3 coding DNA: TGTGCCAGCAGCCGCTTGGGCGGGACGGCGTACGAGCAGTACTTC. It translates to CASSRLGGTAYEQYF. The full variable domain, its missing parts supplied by reference TRBV9 and TRBJ2-7, is DSGVTQTPKHLITATGQRVTLRCSPRSGDLSVYWYQQSLDQGLQFLIQYYNGEERAKGNILERFSAQQFPDLHSELNLSSLELGDSALYFCASSRLGGTAYEQYFGPGTRLTVT.

The chain recombines TRBV20-1 with TRBJ2-1; 8 bases map to TRBD1. V dropped 0 bases and J dropped 0; count of bases not matched to a gene: 1. The germline V gene encodes CDR1 DFQATT and CDR2 SNEGSKA (reference sequence). The CDR3 runs 15 residues. The CDR3 nucleotides read TGCAGTGCTAGAGAAACAGGGGGCTCCTACAATGAGCAGTTCTTC. This translates into CSARETGGSYNEQFF.